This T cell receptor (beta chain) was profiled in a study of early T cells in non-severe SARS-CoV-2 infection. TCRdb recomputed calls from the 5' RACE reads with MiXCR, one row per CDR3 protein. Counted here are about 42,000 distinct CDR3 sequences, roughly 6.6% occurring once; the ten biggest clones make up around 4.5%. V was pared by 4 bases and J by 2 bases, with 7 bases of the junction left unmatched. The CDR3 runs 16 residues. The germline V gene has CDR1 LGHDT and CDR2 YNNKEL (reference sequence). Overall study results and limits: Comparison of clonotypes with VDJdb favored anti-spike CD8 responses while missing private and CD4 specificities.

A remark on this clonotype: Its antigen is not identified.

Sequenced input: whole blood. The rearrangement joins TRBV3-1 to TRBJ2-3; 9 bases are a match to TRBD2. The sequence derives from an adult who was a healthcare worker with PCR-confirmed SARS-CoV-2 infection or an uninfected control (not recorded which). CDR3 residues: CASSRRQRGATDTQYF. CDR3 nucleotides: TGTGCCAGCAGCCGACGGCAGCGGGGGGCCACAGATACGCAGTATTTT.